This T cell receptor (beta chain) was sequenced for a study of glioma-infiltrating T cells after dendritic cell vaccination. Time point meaning: after dendritic cell vaccination, including at tumor progression/relapse. Before vaccination, two weeks after the third vaccination, and at progression, PBMC were collected. The CDR3 is 16 amino acids. V lost 2 bases to trimming and J lost 0 bases, with 14 bases between them. The germline V gene encodes CDR1 GTSNPN and CDR2 SVGIG (reference sequence). TCRB CDR3 was amplified from 2 ug genomic DNA or less. Primers: 60 V beta forward and 13 J beta reverse. Assay: immunoSEQ multiplex PCR; the TCRdb copy retains only in-frame clones and omits some. The top ten clones hold under 50% of a sample with around 10,000 clones, 81% of them seen once.

The chain carries TRBV30 and TRBJ2-1; D is unclear. The sample here was blood, taken after dendritic cell vaccination. The clonotype was recovered from a human donor with glioblastoma. DNA of the CDR3: TGTGCCTGGAGTCTAGGAGCGCCGAGCTCCTACAATGAGCAGTTCTTC. Its translation: CAWSLGAPSSYNEQFF.